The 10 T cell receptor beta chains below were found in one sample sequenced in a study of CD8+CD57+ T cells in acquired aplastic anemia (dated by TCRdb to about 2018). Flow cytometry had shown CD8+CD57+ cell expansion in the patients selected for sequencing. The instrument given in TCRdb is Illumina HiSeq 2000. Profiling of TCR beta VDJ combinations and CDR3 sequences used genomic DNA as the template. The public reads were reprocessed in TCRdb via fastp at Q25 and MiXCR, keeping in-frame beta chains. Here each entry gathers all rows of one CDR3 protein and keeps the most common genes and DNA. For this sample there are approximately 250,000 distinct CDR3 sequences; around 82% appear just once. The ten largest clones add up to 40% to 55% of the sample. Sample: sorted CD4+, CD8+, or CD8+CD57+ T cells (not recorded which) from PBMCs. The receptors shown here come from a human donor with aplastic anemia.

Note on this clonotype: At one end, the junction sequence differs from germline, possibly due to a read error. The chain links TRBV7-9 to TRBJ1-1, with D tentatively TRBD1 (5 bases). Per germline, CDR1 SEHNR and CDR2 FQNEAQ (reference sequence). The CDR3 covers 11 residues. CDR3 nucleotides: TGCGCCAGCAGCTTTGACAGTGACGGGTTCTTT. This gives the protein CASSFDSDGFF.

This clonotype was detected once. The CDR3: CASSLAGGNDTHEQFF. CDR3 bases: TGTGCCAGCAGCTTAGCGGGAGGAAACGATACGCATGAGCAGTTCTTC. J is TRBJ2-1 and V is TRBV7-8, with a weak D call TRBD2 (6 bases). The CDR3 length is 16 residues. Germline assignment: CDR1 SGHVS and CDR2 FQNEAQ. Trimming took 0 bases from V and 8 from J, leaving 17 bases between them.

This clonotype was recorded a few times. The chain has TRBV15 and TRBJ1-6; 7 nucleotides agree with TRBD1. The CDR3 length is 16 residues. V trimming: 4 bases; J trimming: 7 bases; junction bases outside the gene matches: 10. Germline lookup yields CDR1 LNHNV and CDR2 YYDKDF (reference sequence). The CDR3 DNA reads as TGTGCCACCAGCACCCAGGTTGGACAGGCGAATTCACCCCTCCACTTT. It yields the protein CATSTQVGQANSPLHF.

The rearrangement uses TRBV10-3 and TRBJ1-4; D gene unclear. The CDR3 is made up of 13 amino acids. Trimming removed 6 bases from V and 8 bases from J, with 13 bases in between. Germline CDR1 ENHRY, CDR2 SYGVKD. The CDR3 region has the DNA TGTGCCATCAGGGGGAGGGTAGGAGAAAAACTGTTTTTT. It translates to CAIRGRVGEKLFF.

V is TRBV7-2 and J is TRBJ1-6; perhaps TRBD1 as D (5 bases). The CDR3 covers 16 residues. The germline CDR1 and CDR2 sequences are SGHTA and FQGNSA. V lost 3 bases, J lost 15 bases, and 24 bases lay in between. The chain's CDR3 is CASSLGGDGFVYGLHF. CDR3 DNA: TGTGCCAGCAGCTTGGGGGGGGACGGGTTCGTATATGGCCTCCACTTT.

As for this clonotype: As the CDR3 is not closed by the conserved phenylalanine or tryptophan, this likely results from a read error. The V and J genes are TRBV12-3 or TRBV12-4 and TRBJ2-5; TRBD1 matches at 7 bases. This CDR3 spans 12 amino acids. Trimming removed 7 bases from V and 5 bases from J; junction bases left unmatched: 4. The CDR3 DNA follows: TGTGCCAGCAAGGGGGCTAACGAGACCCAGTACTCC. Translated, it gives CASKGANETQYS.

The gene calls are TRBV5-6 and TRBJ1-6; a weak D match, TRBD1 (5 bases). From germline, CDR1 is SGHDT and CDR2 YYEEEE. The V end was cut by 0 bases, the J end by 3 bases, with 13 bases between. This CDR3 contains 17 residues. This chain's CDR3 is CASSLERDGGYNSPLHF. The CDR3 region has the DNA TGTGCCAGCAGCTTGGAGAGGGACGGCGGCTATAATTCACCCCTCCACTTT. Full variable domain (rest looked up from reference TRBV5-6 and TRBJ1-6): DAGVTQSPTHLIKTRGQQVTLRCSPKSGHDTVSWYQQALGQGPQFIFQYYEEEERQRGNFPDRFSGHQFPNYSSELNVNALLLGDSALYLCASSLERDGGYNSPLHFGNGTRLTVT.

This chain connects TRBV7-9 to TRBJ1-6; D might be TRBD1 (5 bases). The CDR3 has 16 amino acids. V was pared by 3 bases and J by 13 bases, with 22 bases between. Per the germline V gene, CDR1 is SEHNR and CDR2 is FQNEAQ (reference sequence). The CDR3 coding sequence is TGTGCCAGCAGCTTGGGGGAGGGAGGCTATAAGTCTCCCCTCCACTTT. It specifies CASSLGEGGYKSPLHF.

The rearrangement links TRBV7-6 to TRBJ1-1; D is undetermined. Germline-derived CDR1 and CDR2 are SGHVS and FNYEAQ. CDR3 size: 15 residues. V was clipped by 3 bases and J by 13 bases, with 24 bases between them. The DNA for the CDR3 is TGTGCCAGCAGCTTGAATTCCTATAATTCACCCCTCCATTTCTTT. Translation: CASSLNSYNSPLHFF.

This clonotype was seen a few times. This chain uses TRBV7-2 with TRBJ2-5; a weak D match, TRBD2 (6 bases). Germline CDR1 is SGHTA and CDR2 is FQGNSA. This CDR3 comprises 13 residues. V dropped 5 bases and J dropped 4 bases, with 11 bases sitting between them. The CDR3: CASSLAGRETQYF. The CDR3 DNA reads TGTGCCAGCAGCCTCGCGGGGCGAGAGACCCAGTACTTC.